This TCR beta chain was documented in a study of Ad26.COV2.S vaccination and SARS-CoV-2 variants. Study-level findings and limits: Measurement of non-spike TCR breadth gave similar results in vaccine and placebo recipients.

Trimming pared 5 bases from V and 2 bases from J, leaving 10 bases between. The CDR3 is 13 amino acids. Looked up from germline, CDR1 is SGHTA and CDR2 is FQGNSA. On this clone itself: Its antigen is not identified.

The protocol was immunoSEQ multiplex PCR, while the TCRdb copy is restricted to in-frame clones and leaves out a portion. The data hold about 410,000 clones, with roughly 90% observed a single time. Treatment described: roughly 19 received Ad26.COV2.S at low or high dose, single or two shots; five or six received placebo; per-sample allocation not given. The investigators took samples on day 63 after the first vaccine or placebo injection. An Ad26 vector expressing Wuhan-strain SARS-CoV-2 spike served as the vaccine. Sample: peripheral blood, taken in a trial of Ad26.COV2.S vaccine versus placebo. The receptor's source is a person between 18 and 60 years old who received the Ad26.COV2.S COVID-19 vaccine or a placebo. The V gene is TRBV7-2, the J gene TRBJ2-7; no clear D gene. CDR3 in amino acids: CASSNRPPYEQYF. The CDR3 region has the DNA TGTGCCAGCAGCAACCGCCCTCCCTACGAGCAGTACTTC.